The T cell receptor beta chain described here comes from a study of blood T cell repertoires in COVID-19. Sequenced by immunoSEQ multiplex PCR; TCRdb stores in-frame clones only, minus some. The data show approximately 280,000 clones, roughly 86% seen once. The trim removed 5 bases at V and 4 bases at J, leaving 8 bases unmatched. This CDR3 region has 15 residues. From germline, CDR1 is LNHDA and CDR2 SQIVND (reference sequence). The TCR originated in a woman younger than 30 who had recovered from COVID-19. The chain recombines TRBV19 with TRBJ1-1; 9 bases match TRBD1. The sequencing sample was made of PBMCs or T cells enriched from blood (not recorded which). CDR3 sequence reads: CASSDQQGAGTEAFF. The DNA for the CDR3 is TGTGCCAGTAGTGATCAACAGGGGGCAGGCACTGAAGCTTTCTTT.